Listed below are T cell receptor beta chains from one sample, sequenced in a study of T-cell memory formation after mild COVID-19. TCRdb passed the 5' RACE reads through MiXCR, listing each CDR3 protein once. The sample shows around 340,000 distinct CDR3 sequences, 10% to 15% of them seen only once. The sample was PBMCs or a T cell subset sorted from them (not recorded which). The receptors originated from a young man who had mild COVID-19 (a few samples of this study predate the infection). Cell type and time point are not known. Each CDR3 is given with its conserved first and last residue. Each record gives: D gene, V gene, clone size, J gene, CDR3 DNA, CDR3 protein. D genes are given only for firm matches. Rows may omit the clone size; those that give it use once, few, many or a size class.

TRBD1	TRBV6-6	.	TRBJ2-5	TGTGCCAGCAGTTCCACCTATGACAGGGGAGAGACCCAGTACTTC	CASSSTYDRGETQYF
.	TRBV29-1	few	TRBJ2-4	TGCAGCGGTGGGGTTGGCAAAAACATTCAGTACTTC	CSGGVGKNIQYF
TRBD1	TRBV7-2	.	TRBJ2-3	TGTGCCAGCAGCTCACAGGGGGGCCTTGGGGCCTTCACAGATACGCAGTATTTT	CASSSQGGLGAFTDTQYF
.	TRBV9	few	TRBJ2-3	TGTGCCAGCAGCGTAGAGGTAGTGCCCCCCCAAGATACGCAGTATTTT	CASSVEVVPPQDTQYF
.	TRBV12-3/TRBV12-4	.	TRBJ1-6	TGTGCCAGCAAGGCGGGGGATTCACCCCTCCACTTT	CASKAGDSPLHF
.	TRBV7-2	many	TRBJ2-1	TGTGCCAGCAGGTTCGGTGGAGCCAATGAGCAGTTCTTC	CASRFGGANEQFF
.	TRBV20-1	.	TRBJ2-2	TGCAGTGCTAGAGGTGGGGCCGGGGAGCTGTTTTTT	CSARGGAGELFF
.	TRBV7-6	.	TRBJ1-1	TGTGCCAGCAGCCCGCGGACGAACACTGAAGCTTTCTTT	CASSPRTNTEAFF
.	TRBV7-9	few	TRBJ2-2	TGTGCCAGCAGTTCCGCGAAGGGGATTAGGGGCACCGGGGAGCTGTTTTTT	CASSSAKGIRGTGELFF
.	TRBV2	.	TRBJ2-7	TGTGCCAGCAGTGACTTGGCCCCAGCGTACTTC	CASSDLAPAYF
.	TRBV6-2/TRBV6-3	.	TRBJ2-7	TGTGCCAGCAGACGGTCGAGGGAGCAGTACTTC	CASRRSREQYF
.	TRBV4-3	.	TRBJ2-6	TGCGCCAGCAGCCAAGGGCACAGGGTCTCTGGGGCCAACGTCCTGACTTTC	CASSQGHRVSGANVLTF
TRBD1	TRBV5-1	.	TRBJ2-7	TGCGCCAGCAGCTCGTCGGACACGACAGGGTTCACCTACGAGCAGTACTTC	CASSSSDTTGFTYEQYF
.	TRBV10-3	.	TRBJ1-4	TGTGCCATCAGTGAGCGTGAGGGGAACACTAATGAAAAACTGTTTTTT	CAISEREGNTNEKLFF
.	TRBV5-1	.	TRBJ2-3	TGCGCCAGCAGCTTAGCCCTAAGGGAGGATACGCAGTATTTT	CASSLALREDTQYF
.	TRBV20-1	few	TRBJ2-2	TGCAGTGCTAGAGATCCGGGGCCGAACACCGGGGAGCTGTTTTTT	CSARDPGPNTGELFF
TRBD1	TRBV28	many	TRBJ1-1	TGTGCCAGCAGTCCAGGGGGCAGTGGGGATGCTTTCTTT	CASSPGGSGDAFF
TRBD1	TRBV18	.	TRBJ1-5	TGTGCCAGCTCAGGGACAGGGGGAGGCAATCAGCCCCAGCATTTT	CASSGTGGGNQPQHF
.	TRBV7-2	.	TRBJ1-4	TGTGCCAGCAGCTCAGGGGCTAATGAAAAACTGTTTTTT	CASSSGANEKLFF
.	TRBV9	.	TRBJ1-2	TGTGCCAGCAGCGTAGAAGGGGACCCTTCCCGGGGCTACACCTTC	CASSVEGDPSRGYTF
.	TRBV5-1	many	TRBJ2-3	TGCGCCAGCAGCTCCCCGGACTCCACAGATACGCAGTATTTT	CASSSPDSTDTQYF
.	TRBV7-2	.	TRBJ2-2	TGTGCCAGCAGCCCCGGGTCTGGGAACACCGGGGAGCTGTTTTTT	CASSPGSGNTGELFF
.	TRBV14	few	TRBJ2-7	TGTGCCAGCAGCCGCTGGACAGAGGGAGTATACGAGCAGTACTTC	CASSRWTEGVYEQYF
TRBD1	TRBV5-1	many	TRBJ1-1	TGCGCCAGCAGCTTGGACAGGGGGAACACTGAAGCTTTCTTT	CASSLDRGNTEAFF
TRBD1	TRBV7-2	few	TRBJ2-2	TGTGCCAGCAGCCGGACAGGGGGCTACACCGGGGAGCTGTTTTTT	CASSRTGGYTGELFF
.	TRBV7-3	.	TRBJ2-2	TGTGCCAGCAGCCGCACGGCCCGTACCACCGGGGAGCTGTTTTTT	CASSRTARTTGELFF
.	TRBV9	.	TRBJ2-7	TGTGCCAGCAGCGGATCCGACAGCTACGAGCAGTACTTC	CASSGSDSYEQYF
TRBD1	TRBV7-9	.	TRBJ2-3	TGTGCCAGCAGCAGGGGCCTCTGGTTTCGGACAGGGGGCCCTGATACGCAGTATTTT	CASSRGLWFRTGGPDTQYF
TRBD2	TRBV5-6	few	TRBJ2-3	TGTGCCAGCAGCTACATACTAGCGGGGGGCACAGATACGCAGTATTTT	CASSYILAGGTDTQYF
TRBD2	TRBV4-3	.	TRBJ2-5	TGCGCCAGCAGCAGGCGGACTAGCCACCCGTCGTACCAAGAGACCCAGTACTTC	CASSRRTSHPSYQETQYF
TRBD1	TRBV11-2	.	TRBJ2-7	TGTGCCAGCAGCCGGGACAGGAACTTCGAGCAGTACTTC	CASSRDRNFEQYF
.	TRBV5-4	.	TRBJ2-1	TGTGCCAGCAGCTTGGATTCCGGGGGCCACAATGAGCAGTTCTTC	CASSLDSGGHNEQFF
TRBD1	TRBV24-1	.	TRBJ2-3	TGTGCCATCACGGACAGGGACACAGATACGCAGTATTTT	CAITDRDTDTQYF
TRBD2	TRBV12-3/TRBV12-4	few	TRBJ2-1	TGTGCCAGCAGGAGTAGCGGGGGGATCAATGAGCAGTTCTTC	CASRSSGGINEQFF
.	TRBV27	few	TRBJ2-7	TGTGCCAGCAGTTTAGACAGAACCTCGTACGAGCAGTACTTC	CASSLDRTSYEQYF
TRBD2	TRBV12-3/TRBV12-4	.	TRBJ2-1	TGTGCCAGCACAGGACTAGGGGTTGATAGTGAGCAGTTCTTC	CASTGLGVDSEQFF
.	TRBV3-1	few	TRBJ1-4	TGTGCCAGCAGCCCGGCGGGGGGTGGAAAACTGTTTTTT	CASSPAGGGKLFF
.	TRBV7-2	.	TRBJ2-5	TGTGCCAGCAGCTTAGAACGAAGGTACCAAGAGACCCAGTACTTC	CASSLERRYQETQYF
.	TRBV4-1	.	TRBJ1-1	TGCGCCAGCAGCCAAGACCCCCAGGGCTACACTGAAGCTTTCTTT	CASSQDPQGYTEAFF
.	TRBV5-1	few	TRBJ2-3	TGCGCCAGCAGCTTGGTGTGGCGGGGAAGCTCGGATACGCAGTATTTT	CASSLVWRGSSDTQYF
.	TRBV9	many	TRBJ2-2	TGTGCCAGCAGCGTAAGGGGACAATCGAACACCGGGGAGCTGTTTTTT	CASSVRGQSNTGELFF
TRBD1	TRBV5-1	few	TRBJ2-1	TGCGCCAGCAGAAACCCGGGACAGAACAATGAGCAGTTCTTC	CASRNPGQNNEQFF
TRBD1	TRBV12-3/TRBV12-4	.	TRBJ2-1	TGTGCCAGCAGTTCTCCGACAGGGTTGAGCTCCTACAATGAGCAGTTCTTC	CASSSPTGLSSYNEQFF
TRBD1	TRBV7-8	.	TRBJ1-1	TGTGCCAGCAGCTTAGGAGGGGACAGCACTGAAGCTTTCTTT	CASSLGGDSTEAFF
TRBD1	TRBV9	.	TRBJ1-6	TGTGCCAGCAGCGACAGGGGCGGTTCACCCCTCCACTTT	CASSDRGGSPLHF
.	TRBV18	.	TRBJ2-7	TGTGCCAGCTCACCTCCGGGGCAGCGCTACGAGCAGTACTTC	CASSPPGQRYEQYF